These T cell receptor beta chains were read from a single sample in a study of cytotoxic CD8 clonotypes in ibrutinib-treated CLL. Using immunoSEQ multiplex PCR, the repertoire was profiled, and TCRdb retains in-frame clones only, with some absent. The sample has 200,000 to 250,000 clones; 79% are singletons. Sequenced material: PBMCs, taken after 12 months of ibrutinib treatment. The receptor source for this set is a human donor with chronic lymphocytic leukemia. Each CDR3 is given with its conserved first and last residue. Each record gives: CDR3 DNA, CDR3 protein, V gene, clone size, D gene, J gene. A D gene is named only where the DNA matches it firmly. For some rows the clone size is stated as once, few or many, or as a class when expanded; others skip it.

DNA: TGTGCCAGTAGTCCAGATCGGGATGCGGACACTGAAGCTTTCTTT
CDR3: CASSPDRDADTEAFF
V: TRBV19
size: few
D: -
J: TRBJ1-1

DNA: TGTGCCAGCAGAGAAGGGACAGGGATCGATGAGCAGTTCTTC
CDR3: CASREGTGIDEQFF
V: TRBV6-5
size: once
D: TRBD1
J: TRBJ2-1

DNA: TGTGCCAGCAGCCTTCCTGGGGGCTACGAGCAGTACTTC
CDR3: CASSLPGGYEQYF
V: TRBV9
size: -
D: -
J: TRBJ2-7

DNA: TGTGCCAGCAGTTTCGACTACCGCTGGAAAGAGCGGGTAGGGGTTTACAATGAGCAGTTCTTC
CDR3: CASSFDYRWKERVGVYNEQFF
V: TRBV28
size: -
D: -
J: TRBJ2-1

DNA: TGCGCCAGCAGCTTCGACTCTAGCGGGAGATTGGGTGAGCAGTTCTTC
CDR3: CASSFDSSGRLGEQFF
V: TRBV5-1
size: -
D: TRBD2
J: TRBJ2-1

DNA: TGTGCCAGCAGGCTGGGGTACGAGCAGTACTTC
CDR3: CASRLGYEQYF
V: TRBV6-5
size: -
D: -
J: TRBJ2-7

DNA: TGTGCCAGCAGCGTAGCCAGTACTGGAAACACCATATATTTT
CDR3: CASSVASTGNTIYF
V: TRBV9
size: once
D: -
J: TRBJ1-3

DNA: TGTGCCAGCAGCTTACGTCCCGGGGGGGCAAATGAGCAGTTCTTC
CDR3: CASSLRPGGANEQFF
V: TRBV11-3
size: once
D: TRBD2
J: TRBJ2-1

DNA: TGTGCCAGCAGTTACTCGAGGCCGAGAGGGGAGACCCAGTACTTC
CDR3: CASSYSRPRGETQYF
V: TRBV6-5
size: -
D: -
J: TRBJ2-5

DNA: TGTGCCAGCAGCCTCGGGACCATCTACGAGCAGTACTTC
CDR3: CASSLGTIYEQYF
V: TRBV7-9
size: once
D: -
J: TRBJ2-7

DNA: TGCGCCAGCAGCTCCCCCGGGACAGGGCAACACGAGCAGTACTTC
CDR3: CASSSPGTGQHEQYF
V: TRBV5-1
size: -
D: TRBD1
J: TRBJ2-7

DNA: TGCAGCGTTGGTGGGGGTATGGATACGCAGTATTTT
CDR3: CSVGGGMDTQYF
V: TRBV29-1
size: -
D: -
J: TRBJ2-3

DNA: TGTGCCAGCAGCCCCGGCAGAAACACTGAAGCTTTCTTT
CDR3: CASSPGRNTEAFF
V: TRBV7-9
size: -
D: -
J: TRBJ1-1

DNA: TGTGCCAGCAGCTTAGCGAGACAGGCGCCCTTCTTC
CDR3: CASSLARQAPFF
V: TRBV11-1
size: -
D: -
J: TRBJ2-1

DNA: TGTGCCAGTAGTACGGGGACAGCGTTGAACACCGGGGAGCTGTTTTTT
CDR3: CASSTGTALNTGELFF
V: TRBV19
size: -
D: TRBD1
J: TRBJ2-2

DNA: TGCACCAGCAGCCAAATTCAGTTAGCGGGGGGGCTAGCCAAAAACATTCAGTACTTC
CDR3: CTSSQIQLAGGLAKNIQYF
V: TRBV1
size: once
D: -
J: TRBJ2-4

DNA: TGTGCCAGCAGTCTGGTACGGGGAGGCAATCAGCCCCAGCATTTT
CDR3: CASSLVRGGNQPQHF
V: TRBV6-5
size: once
D: -
J: TRBJ1-5

DNA: TGTGCCAGCAGTGCCAGCAGGGGAGATTGGGAGACCCAGTACTTC
CDR3: CASSASRGDWETQYF
V: TRBV6-1
size: -
D: -
J: TRBJ2-5

DNA: TGTGCCAGCAGTGAAGTGGGGGGAGGGCTCGGTGAGCAGTTCTTC
CDR3: CASSEVGGGLGEQFF
V: TRBV6-1
size: -
D: TRBD2
J: TRBJ2-1

DNA: TGTGCCAGTAGTACTGGTCAGGGCGCCTACGAGCAGTACTTC
CDR3: CASSTGQGAYEQYF
V: TRBV19
size: -
D: -
J: TRBJ2-7

DNA: TGTGCCAGCAGTTCTCAGGCTGGGGCCAACGTCCTGACTTTC
CDR3: CASSSQAGANVLTF
V: TRBV6-5
size: -
D: -
J: TRBJ2-6

DNA: TGCGCCAGCAGCTTGGAGGGGAGACCGGGGGAGCAGTACTTC
CDR3: CASSLEGRPGEQYF
V: TRBV5-1
size: -
D: -
J: TRBJ2-7